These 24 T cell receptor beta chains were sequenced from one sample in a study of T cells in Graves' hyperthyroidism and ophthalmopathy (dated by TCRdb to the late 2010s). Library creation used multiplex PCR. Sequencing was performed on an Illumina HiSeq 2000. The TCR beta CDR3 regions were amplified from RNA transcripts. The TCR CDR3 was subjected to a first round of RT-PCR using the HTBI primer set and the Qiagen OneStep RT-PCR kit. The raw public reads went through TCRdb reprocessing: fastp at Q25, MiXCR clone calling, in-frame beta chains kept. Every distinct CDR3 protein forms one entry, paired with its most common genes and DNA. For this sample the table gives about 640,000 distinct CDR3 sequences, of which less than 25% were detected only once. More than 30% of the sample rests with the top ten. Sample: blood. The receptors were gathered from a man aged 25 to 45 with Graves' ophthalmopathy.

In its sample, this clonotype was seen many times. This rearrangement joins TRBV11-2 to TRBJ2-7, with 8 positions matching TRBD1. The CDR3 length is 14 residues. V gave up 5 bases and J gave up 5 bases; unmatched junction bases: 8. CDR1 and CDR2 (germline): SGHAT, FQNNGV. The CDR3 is CASSLGQGRDEQYF. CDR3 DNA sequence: TGTGCCAGCAGCCTAGGACAGGGAAGGGACGAGCAGTACTTC. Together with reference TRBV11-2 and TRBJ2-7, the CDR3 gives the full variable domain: EAGVAQSPRYKIIEKRQSVAFWCNPISGHATLYWYQQILGQGPKLLIQFQNNGVVDDSQLPKDRFSAERLKGVDSTLKIQPAKLEDSAVYLCASSLGQGRDEQYFGPGTRLTVT.

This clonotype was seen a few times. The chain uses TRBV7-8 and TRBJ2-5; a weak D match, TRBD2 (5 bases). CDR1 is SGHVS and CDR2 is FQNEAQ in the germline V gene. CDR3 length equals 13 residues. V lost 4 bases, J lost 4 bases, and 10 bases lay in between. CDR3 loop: CASSYGSAETQYF. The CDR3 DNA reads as TGTGCCAGCAGCTATGGGAGTGCAGAGACCCAGTACTTC.

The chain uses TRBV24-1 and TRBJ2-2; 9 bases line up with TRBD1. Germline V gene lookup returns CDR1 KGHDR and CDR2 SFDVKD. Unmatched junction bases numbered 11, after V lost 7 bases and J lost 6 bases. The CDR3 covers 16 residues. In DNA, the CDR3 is TGTGCCACCAGCCACAGGACAGGGGCGGAGGCCGGGGAGCTGTTTTTT. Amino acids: CATSHRTGAEAGELFF.

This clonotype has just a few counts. CDR3 bases: TGTGCCAGCGGACTAGCGGGAGTAGAGACCCAGTACTTC. Protein product: CASGLAGVETQYF. This chain connects TRBV6-1 to TRBJ2-5, with 13 bases aligning to TRBD2. Germline CDR1 and CDR2: MNHNS and SASEGT. The CDR3 length is 13 residues. Trimming removed 8 bases from V and 4 bases from J; junction bases left unmatched: 1.

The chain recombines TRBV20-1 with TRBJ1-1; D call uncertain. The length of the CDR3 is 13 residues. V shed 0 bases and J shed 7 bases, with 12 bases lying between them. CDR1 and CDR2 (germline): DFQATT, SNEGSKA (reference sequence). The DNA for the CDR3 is TGCAGTGCTAGAGATGGGTCTGTGGGTGAAGCTTTCTTT. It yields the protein CSARDGSVGEAFF.

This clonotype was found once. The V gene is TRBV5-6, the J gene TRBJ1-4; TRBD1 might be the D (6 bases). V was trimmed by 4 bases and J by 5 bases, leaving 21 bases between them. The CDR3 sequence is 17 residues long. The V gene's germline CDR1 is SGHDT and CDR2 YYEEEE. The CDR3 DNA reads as TGTGCCAGCAGCCTGGGGTCCGGGGGCGCAGGAAATGAAAAACTGTTTTTT. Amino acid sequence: CASSLGSGGAGNEKLFF.

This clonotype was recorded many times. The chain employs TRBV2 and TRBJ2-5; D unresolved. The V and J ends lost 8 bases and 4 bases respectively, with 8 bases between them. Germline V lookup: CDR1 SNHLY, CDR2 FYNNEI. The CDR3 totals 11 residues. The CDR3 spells CASSFVETQYF. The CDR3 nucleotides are TGTGCCAGCTCATTTGTAGAGACCCAGTACTTC.

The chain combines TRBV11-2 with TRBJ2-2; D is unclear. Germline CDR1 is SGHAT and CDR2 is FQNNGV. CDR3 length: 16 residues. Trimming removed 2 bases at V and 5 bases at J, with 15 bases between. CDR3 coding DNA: TGTGCCAGCAGCTTAACGACGGCCATCACGACCGGGGAGCTGTTTTTT. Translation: CASSLTTAITTGELFF.

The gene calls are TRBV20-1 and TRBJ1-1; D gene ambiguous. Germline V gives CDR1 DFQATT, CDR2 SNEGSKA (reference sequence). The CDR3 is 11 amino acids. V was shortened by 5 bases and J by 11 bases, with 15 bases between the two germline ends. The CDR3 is CSAEGPNRAFF. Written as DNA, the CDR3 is TGCAGTGCTGAAGGACCCAACCGGGCTTTCTTT.

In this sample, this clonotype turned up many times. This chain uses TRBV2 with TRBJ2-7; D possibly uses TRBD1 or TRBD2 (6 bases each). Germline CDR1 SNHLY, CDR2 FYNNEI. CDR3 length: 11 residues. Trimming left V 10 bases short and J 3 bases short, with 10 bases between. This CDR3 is CATGEVYEQYF. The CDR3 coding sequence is TGTGCCACAGGGGAGGTCTACGAGCAGTACTTC. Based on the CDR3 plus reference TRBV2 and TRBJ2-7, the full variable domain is EPEVTQTPSHQVTQMGQEVILRCVPISNHLYFYWYRQILGQKVEFLVSFYNNEISEKSEIFDDQFSVERPDGSNFTLKIRSTKLEDSAMYFCATGEVYEQYFGPGTRLTVT.

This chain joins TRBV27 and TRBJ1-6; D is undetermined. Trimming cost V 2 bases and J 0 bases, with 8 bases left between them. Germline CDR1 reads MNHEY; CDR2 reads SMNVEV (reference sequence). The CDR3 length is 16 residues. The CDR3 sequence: CASSLRASSYNSPLHF. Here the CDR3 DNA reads TGTGCCAGCAGTTTAAGGGCGAGCTCCTATAATTCACCCCTCCACTTT.

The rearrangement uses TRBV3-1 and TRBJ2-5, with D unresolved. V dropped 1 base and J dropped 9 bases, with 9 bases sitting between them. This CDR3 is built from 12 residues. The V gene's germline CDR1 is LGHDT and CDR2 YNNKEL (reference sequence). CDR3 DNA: TGTGCCAGCAGCCAAGGCGTCCAGGCCCAGTACTTC. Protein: CASSQGVQAQYF.

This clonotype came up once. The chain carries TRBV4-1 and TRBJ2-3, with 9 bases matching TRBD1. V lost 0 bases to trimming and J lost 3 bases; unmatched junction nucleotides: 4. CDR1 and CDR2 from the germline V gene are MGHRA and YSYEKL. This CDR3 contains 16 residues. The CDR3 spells CASSQEDRGATDTQYF. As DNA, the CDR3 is TGCGCCAGCAGCCAAGAGGACAGGGGAGCAACAGATACGCAGTATTTT.

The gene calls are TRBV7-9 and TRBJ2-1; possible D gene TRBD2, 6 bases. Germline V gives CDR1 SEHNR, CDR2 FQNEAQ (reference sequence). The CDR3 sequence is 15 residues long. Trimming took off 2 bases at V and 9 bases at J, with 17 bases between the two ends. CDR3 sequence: CASSLPEGQFSEQFF. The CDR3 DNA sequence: TGTGCCAGCAGCTTACCGGAGGGGCAGTTCAGTGAGCAGTTCTTC.

The DNA of the CDR3 is TGTGCCAGCAGTTCTCTAGCGGGAGTTTACACAGATACGCAGTATTTT. Translation gives CASSSLAGVYTDTQYF. The J gene is TRBJ2-3, the V gene TRBV6-9; 10 bases fit TRBD2. CDR1 and CDR2 from the germline V gene are MNHGY and SVAAGI. The CDR3 loop spans 16 amino acids. V lost 4 bases to trimming and J lost 2 bases; unmatched junction nucleotides: 6.

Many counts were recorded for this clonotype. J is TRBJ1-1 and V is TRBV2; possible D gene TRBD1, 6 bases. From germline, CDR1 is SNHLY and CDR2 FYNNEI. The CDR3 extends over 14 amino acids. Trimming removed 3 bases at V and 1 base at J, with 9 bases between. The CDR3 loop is CASSDRGANTEAFF. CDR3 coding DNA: TGTGCCAGCAGTGATCGGGGGGCGAACACTGAAGCTTTCTTT. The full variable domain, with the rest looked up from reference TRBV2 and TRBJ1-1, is EPEVTQTPSHQVTQMGQEVILRCVPISNHLYFYWYRQILGQKVEFLVSFYNNEISEKSEIFDDQFSVERPDGSNFTLKIRSTKLEDSAMYFCASSDRGANTEAFFGQGTRLTVV.

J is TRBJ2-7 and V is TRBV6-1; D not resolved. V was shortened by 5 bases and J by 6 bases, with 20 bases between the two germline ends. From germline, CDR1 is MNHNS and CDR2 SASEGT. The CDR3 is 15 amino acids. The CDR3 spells CASSFRIGHDGEQYF. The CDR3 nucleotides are TGTGCCAGCAGTTTCCGCATCGGCCACGATGGCGAGCAGTACTTC.

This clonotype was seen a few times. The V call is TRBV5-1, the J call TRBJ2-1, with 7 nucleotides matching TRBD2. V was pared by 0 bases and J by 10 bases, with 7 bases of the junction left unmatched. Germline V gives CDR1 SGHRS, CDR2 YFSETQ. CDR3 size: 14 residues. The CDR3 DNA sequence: TGCGCCAGCAGCTTGGGGATAGCGGGTGGGGAGCAGTTCTTC. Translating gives CASSLGIAGGEQFF.

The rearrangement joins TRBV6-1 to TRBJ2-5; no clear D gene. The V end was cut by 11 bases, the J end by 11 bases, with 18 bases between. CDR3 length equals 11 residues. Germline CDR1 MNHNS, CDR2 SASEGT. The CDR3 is CAATTGRKQYF. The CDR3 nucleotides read TGTGCCGCAACCACCGGAAGGAAACAGTACTTC.

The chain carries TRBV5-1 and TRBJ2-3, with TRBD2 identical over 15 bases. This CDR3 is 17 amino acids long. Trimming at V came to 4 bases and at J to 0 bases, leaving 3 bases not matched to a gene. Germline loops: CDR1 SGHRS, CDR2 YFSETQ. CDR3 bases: TGCGCCAGCAGCCGGACTAGCGGGAGGGGTAGCACAGATACGCAGTATTTT. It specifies CASSRTSGRGSTDTQYF.

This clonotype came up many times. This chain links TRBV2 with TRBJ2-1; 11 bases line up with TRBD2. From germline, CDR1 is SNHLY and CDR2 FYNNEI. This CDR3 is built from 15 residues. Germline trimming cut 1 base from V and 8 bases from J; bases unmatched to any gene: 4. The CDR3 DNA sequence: TGTGCCAGCAGTGAAGAAGGGACTAGCGGAGATGAGCAGTTCTTC. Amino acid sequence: CASSEEGTSGDEQFF.

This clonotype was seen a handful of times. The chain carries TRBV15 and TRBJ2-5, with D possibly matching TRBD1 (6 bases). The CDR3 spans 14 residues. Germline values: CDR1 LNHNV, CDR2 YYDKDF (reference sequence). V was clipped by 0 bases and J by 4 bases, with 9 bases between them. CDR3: CATSREGTRETQYF. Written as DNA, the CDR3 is TGTGCCACCAGCAGAGAGGGGACAAGAGAGACCCAGTACTTC.

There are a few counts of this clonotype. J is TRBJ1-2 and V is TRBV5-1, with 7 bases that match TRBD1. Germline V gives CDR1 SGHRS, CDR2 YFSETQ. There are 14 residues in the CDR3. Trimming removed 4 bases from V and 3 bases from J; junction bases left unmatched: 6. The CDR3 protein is CASSIGQVDYGYTF. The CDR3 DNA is TGCGCCAGCAGCATAGGACAGGTGGACTATGGCTACACCTTC.

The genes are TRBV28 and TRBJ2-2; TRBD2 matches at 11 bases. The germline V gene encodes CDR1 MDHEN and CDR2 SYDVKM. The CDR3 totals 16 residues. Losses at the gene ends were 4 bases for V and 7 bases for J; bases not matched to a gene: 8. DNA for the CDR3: TGTGCCAGCAGTTCGATACTAGCGGGAGAGATCGGGGAGCTGTTTTTT. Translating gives CASSSILAGEIGELFF.